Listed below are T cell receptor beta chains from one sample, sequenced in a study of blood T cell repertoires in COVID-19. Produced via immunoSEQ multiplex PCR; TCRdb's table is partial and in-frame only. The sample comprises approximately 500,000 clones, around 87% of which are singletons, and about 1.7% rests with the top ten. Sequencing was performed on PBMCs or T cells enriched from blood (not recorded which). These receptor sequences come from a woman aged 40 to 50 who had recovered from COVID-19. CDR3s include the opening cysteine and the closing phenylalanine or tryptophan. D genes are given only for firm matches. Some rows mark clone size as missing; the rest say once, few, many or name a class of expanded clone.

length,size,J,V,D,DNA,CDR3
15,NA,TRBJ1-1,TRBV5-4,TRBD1,TGTGCCAGCAGCTTGAGGGGACAGGGGGCGACTGAAGCTTTCTTT,CASSLRGQGATEAFF
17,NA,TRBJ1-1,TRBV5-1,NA,TGCGCCAGCAGCTCTGGGAGGGGTAGTGTCGATCGGACTGAAGCTTTCTTT,CASSSGRGSVDRTEAFF
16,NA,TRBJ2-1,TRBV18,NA,TGTGCCAGCTCACCACGGTTTAAGGCCGCTGGGCATGAGCAGTTCTTC,CASSPRFKAAGHEQFF
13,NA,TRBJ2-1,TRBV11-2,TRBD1,TGTGCCAGCAGCTTGGGACAGTACAATGAGCAGTTCTTC,CASSLGQYNEQFF
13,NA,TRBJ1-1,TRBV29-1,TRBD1,TGCAGCGTTGAGGGACAGGCGAACACTGAAGCTTTCTTT,CSVEGQANTEAFF
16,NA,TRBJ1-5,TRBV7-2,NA,TGTGCCAGCAGCTTAGGCGGAGGCTTTAGCAATCAGCCCCAGCATTTT,CASSLGGGFSNQPQHF
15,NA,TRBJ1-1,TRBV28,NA,TGTGCCAGCAGCCTGAGAGGACAGAGTAACACTGAAGCTTTCTTT,CASSLRGQSNTEAFF
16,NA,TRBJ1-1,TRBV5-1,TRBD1,TGCGCCAGCAGCTTAGGACAGGCGGCGTTGAACACTGAAGCTTTCTTT,CASSLGQAALNTEAFF
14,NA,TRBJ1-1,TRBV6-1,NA,TGTGCCAGCAGTGGAGCAGATAGGAACACTGAAGCTTTCTTT,CASSGADRNTEAFF
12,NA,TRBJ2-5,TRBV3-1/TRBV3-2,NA,TGTGCCAGCAGCCGAACGAGGGAGACCCAGTACTTC,CASSRTRETQYF
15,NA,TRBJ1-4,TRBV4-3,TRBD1,TGCGCCAGCAGCCAAGAGACAGGGGGTAGCGAAAAACTGTTTTTT,CASSQETGGSEKLFF
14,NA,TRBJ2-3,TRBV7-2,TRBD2,TGTGCCAGCAGCACTAGGACTAGCGGGGGTACGCAGTATTTT,CASSTRTSGGTQYF
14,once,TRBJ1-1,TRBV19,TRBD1,TGTGCCAGTAGTCCGGGACAGATGAACACTGAAGCTTTCTTT,CASSPGQMNTEAFF
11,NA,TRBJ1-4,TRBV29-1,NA,TGCAGCGTGAATACCGGTGAAAAACTGTTTTTT,CSVNTGEKLFF
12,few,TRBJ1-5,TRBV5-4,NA,TGTGCCAGCAGCTTGGAGGGAGCGGCCCAGCATTTT,CASSLEGAAQHF
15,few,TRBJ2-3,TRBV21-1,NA,TGTGCCAGCAGCAACCGGGACTTTTACACAGATACGCAGTATTTT,CASSNRDFYTDTQYF
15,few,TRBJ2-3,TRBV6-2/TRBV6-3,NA,TGTGCCAGCAGTCCAGGAGGAATGGGGTCAGATACGCAGTATTTT,CASSPGGMGSDTQYF
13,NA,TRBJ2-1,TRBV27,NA,TGTGCCAGCAGTTTAAGCCCCCTCCGCGAGCAGTTCTTC,CASSLSPLREQFF
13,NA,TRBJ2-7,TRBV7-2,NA,TGTGCCAGCAGCCGTCGGACTGGGCCCGAGCAGTACTTC,CASSRRTGPEQYF
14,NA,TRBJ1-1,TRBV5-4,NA,TGTGCCAGCAGCTTGCCAGAAATGAACACTGAAGCTTTCTTT,CASSLPEMNTEAFF
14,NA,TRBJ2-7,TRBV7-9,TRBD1,TGTGCCAGCAGCCCCAGACAGGGTTCCTACGAGCAGTACTTC,CASSPRQGSYEQYF
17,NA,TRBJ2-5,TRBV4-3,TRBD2,TGCGCCAGCAGCCAAGGGGTCAGCGCGGGGGTCCAAGAGACCCAGTACTTC,CASSQGVSAGVQETQYF
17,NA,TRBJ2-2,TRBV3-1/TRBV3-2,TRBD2,TGTGCCAGGGAACCGAGGAAGCGGGGCACTAACACCGGGGAGCTGTTTTTT,CAREPRKRGTNTGELFF
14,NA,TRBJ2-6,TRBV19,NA,TGTGCCAGTTGGCCGGGCTCTGGGGCCAACGTCCTGACTTTC,CASWPGSGANVLTF
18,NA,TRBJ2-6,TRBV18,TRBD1,TGTGCCAGCTCACCCCCGGGACAGGTAATCTCTGGGGCCAACGTCCTGACTTTC,CASSPPGQVISGANVLTF
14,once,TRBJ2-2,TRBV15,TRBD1,TGTGCCACCAGCAGCGACAGGGTTACCGGGGAGCTGTTTTTT,CATSSDRVTGELFF
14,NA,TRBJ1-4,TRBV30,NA,TGTGCCTGGAGTAAGGGGACTTTCAATGAAAAACTGTTTTTT,CAWSKGTFNEKLFF
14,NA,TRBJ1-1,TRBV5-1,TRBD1,TGCGCCAGCAGCACCGGACAGGGATACACTGAAGCTTTCTTT,CASSTGQGYTEAFF
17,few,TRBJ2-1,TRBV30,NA,TGTGCCTGGAGTGCATATTGGACTGGGCGTCGGGTAAATGAGCAGTTCTTC,CAWSAYWTGRRVNEQFF
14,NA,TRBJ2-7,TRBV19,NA,TGTGCCAGTAGTATGGTTGGGACACGGGTTCCCCTGTACTTC,CASSMVGTRVPLYF
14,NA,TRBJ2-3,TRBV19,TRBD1,TGTGCCAGTTCCGGGACAGGGAGTGTGAATACGCAGTATTTT,CASSGTGSVNTQYF
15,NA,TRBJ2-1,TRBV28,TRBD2,TGTGCCAGTACCGCCGCTAGCGGAAACTACAATGAGCAGTTCTTC,CASTAASGNYNEQFF
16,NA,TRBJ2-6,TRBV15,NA,TGTGCCACCAGCAATAAACAGGGCCCCCTGGCCAACGTCCTGACTTTC,CATSNKQGPLANVLTF
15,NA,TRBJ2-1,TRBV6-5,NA,TGTGCCACCTTCAAGGTGAGGTCGAACTACAATGAGCAGTTCTTC,CATFKVRSNYNEQFF
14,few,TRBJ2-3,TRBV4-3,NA,TGCGCCAGCGCTCGGGTTTCTGGCGGCGATACGCAGTATTTT,CASARVSGGDTQYF
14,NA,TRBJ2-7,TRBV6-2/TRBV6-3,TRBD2,TGTGCCAGCAGTAGACTAGCGGGAGCCTACGAGCAGTACTTC,CASSRLAGAYEQYF
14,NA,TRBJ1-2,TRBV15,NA,TGTGCCACCAGCAGAGTTGGGGCAAACTATGGCTACACCTTC,CATSRVGANYGYTF
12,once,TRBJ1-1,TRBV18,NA,TGTGCCAGCTCACCCCGACAGTCTGAAGCTTTCTTT,CASSPRQSEAFF
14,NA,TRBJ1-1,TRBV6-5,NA,TGTGCCAGCCTCAAACCAGGGTTGACGACTGAAGCTTTCTTT,CASLKPGLTTEAFF
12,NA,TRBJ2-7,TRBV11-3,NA,TGTGCCAGCAGCTTGGACAGTTACGAGCAGTACTTC,CASSLDSYEQYF
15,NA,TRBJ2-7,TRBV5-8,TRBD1,TGTGCCAGCAGGATAACCGGGACAGGGGGCGTTTCTACGGACTTC,CASRITGTGGVSTDF
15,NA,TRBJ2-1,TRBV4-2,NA,TGTGCCAGCAGCCAAGATGTAAGAGGATACAATGAGCAGTTCTTC,CASSQDVRGYNEQFF
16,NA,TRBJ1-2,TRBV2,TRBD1,TGTGCCAGCAACTGGGGGGGACAGGACCCTATCTATGGCTACACCTTC,CASNWGGQDPIYGYTF
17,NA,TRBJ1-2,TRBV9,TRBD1,TGTGCCAGCAGCCCTCACGTCCCGGGACAGCTTAACTATGGCTACACCTTC,CASSPHVPGQLNYGYTF
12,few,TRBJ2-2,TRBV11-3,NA,TGTGCCATCGGAACAGGGACCGGGGAGCTGTTTTTT,CAIGTGTGELFF
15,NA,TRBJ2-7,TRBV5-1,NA,TGCGCCAGCAGCTCAGGACAGTTTAGCTCCTACGAGCAGTACTTC,CASSSGQFSSYEQYF
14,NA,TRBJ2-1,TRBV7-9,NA,TGTGCCAGCAGCTTAGAACCATTAGACAATGAGCAGTTCTTC,CASSLEPLDNEQFF
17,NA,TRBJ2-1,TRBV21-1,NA,TGTGCCAGCAGCAAAAGTGCTAGCGGGAGGACCTACAATGAGCAGTTCTTC,CASSKSASGRTYNEQFF